Given below is one T cell receptor (beta chain) in context. Trimming left V 1 base short and J 3 bases short, with 10 bases between. Germline V gene sequence: CDR1 SGHTA, CDR2 FQGTGA. This CDR3 contains 15 residues. As handled by the study authors: Cell counts per sample came from amplifying reference gene primers. TCRdb keeps only in-frame clones here, not all; method: immunoSEQ multiplex PCR. That table is the source of V, J and clone size, and D and trimming were worked out from the DNA. This repertoire shows about 44,000 clones, under 90% found once; its top ten account for under 45%. This sample is part of a study of blood T cell repertoires in COVID-19. For the study at large: PBMCs, B-cell-depleted T cells, or T cells provided the cDNA or gDNA that made up the material.

This sequence was found in a human donor in a cohort sampled during active COVID-19. Material for sequencing was peripheral blood. The V gene is TRBV7-3, the J gene TRBJ1-5, with D perhaps matching TRBD1 (5 bases). The CDR3 here is CASSLRQFFNQPQHF. CDR3 bases: TGTGCCAGCAGCTTAAGACAGTTCTTCAATCAGCCCCAGCATTTT.